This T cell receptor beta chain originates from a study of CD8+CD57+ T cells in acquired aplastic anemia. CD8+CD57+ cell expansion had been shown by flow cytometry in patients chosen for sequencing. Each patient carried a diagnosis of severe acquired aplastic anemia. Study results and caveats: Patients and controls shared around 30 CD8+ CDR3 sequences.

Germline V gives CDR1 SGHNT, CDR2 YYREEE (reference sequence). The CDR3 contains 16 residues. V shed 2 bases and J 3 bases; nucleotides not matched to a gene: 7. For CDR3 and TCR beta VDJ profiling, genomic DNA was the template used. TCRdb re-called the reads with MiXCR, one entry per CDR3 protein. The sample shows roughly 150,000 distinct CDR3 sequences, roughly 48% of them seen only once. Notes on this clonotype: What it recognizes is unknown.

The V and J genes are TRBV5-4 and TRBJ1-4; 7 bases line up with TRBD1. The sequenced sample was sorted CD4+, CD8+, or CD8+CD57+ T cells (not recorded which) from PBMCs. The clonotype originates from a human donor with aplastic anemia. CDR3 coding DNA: TGTGCCAGCAGCTTAGACAGGGACACAGCTAATGAAAAACTGTTTTTT. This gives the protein CASSLDRDTANEKLFF. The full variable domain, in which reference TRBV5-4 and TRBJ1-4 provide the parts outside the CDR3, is ETGVTQSPTHLIKTRGQQVTLRCSSQSGHNTVSWYQQALGQGPQFIFQYYREEENGRGNFPPRFSGLQFPNYSSELNVNALELDDSALYLCASSLDRDTANEKLFFGSGTQLSVL.